The rows below give T cell receptor beta chains drawn from one sample of a study of human T cells and chemical hapten exposure. Using its own MiXCR run on the 5' RACE reads, TCRdb lists one record per CDR3 protein. Counted here are 110,000 or so distinct CDR3 sequences, approximately 20% occurring once; the ten biggest clones make up approximately 2.8%. These receptors originate from a human donor in good health. Both conserved end residues are part of each CDR3. D genes are given only for firm matches. For some rows the clone size is stated as once, few or many, or as a class when expanded; others skip it.

d_call | j_call | clone_size | v_call | cdr3_nt | cdr3_aa
TRBD1 | TRBJ2-7 | few | TRBV28 | TGTGCCAGCAGTTTATGGCCCCCGACAGGGTCCTACGAGCAGTACTTC | CASSLWPPTGSYEQYF
- | TRBJ1-2 | few | TRBV6-5 | TGTGCCAGCAGCCCCGACAGATACTATGGCTACACCTTC | CASSPDRYYGYTF
- | TRBJ1-5 | - | TRBV4-1 | TGCGCCAGCAGCCAGCAGGGTGGTAGCAATCAGCCCCAGCATTTT | CASSQQGGSNQPQHF
- | TRBJ2-7 | few | TRBV4-1 | TGCGCCAGCAGCCAAGCCACGGCGAGAGGGGGATCCGGCCTCTACGAGCAGTACTTC | CASSQATARGGSGLYEQYF
- | TRBJ2-7 | - | TRBV10-2 | TGCGCCAGCACGCAGGGGAACTACGAGCAGTACTTC | CASTQGNYEQYF
TRBD2 | TRBJ2-3 | - | TRBV5-5 | TGTGCCAGCTCCCGGATCCTGGGGGCTAGCGGGGTGGGCACAGATACGCAGTATTTT | CASSRILGASGVGTDTQYF
- | TRBJ2-5 | - | TRBV5-6 | TGTGCCAGCAGCTTTGCAGAGACCCAGTACTTC | CASSFAETQYF
- | TRBJ1-2 | few | TRBV28 | TGTGCCAGCAGTCCGTTGACAGTAAACTATGGCTACACCTTC | CASSPLTVNYGYTF
- | TRBJ2-3 | few | TRBV6-4 | TGTGCCAGCAGTGAGCGTATAGCGGGCACAGATACGCAGTATTTT | CASSERIAGTDTQYF
TRBD1 | TRBJ1-2 | - | TRBV6-5 | TGTGCCAGCAGAGGACAGGGGGCTAGTTATGGCGACACCTTC | CASRGQGASYGDTF
- | TRBJ1-6 | - | TRBV5-1 | TGCGCCAGCAGCTTGGGGCCAGAACATTCACCCCTCCACTTT | CASSLGPEHSPLHF
- | TRBJ1-5 | many | TRBV19 | TGTGCCAGTAACTCTCAGCCCCAGCATTTT | CASNSQPQHF
- | TRBJ2-5 | - | TRBV5-1 | TGCGCCAGCAGCTTACGCGGATCTCAAGAGACCCAGTACTTC | CASSLRGSQETQYF
TRBD1 | TRBJ1-2 | - | TRBV27 | TGTGCCAGCAGTTCCCAGACAGGGGCCAACTATGGCTACACCTTC | CASSSQTGANYGYTF
TRBD2 | TRBJ2-1 | once | TRBV7-9 | TGTGCCAGCAGCTTGCCTCAGGGGGAAACTAGCGGGAAAAGCGTATCCTACAATGAGCAGTTCTTC | CASSLPQGETSGKSVSYNEQFF
- | TRBJ1-4 | - | TRBV6-5 | TGTGCCAGCATTTTCACGGCAGGGTTTGAAAAACTGTTTTTT | CASIFTAGFEKLFF
- | TRBJ1-5 | many | TRBV12-3/TRBV12-4 | TGTGCCAGCAGTTTTGGGGACGCCAGTAATCAGCCCCAGCATTTT | CASSFGDASNQPQHF
- | TRBJ2-7 | - | TRBV28 | TGTGCCAGCAGTTTACCCGGTTTCGACGAGCAGTACTTC | CASSLPGFDEQYF
TRBD2 | TRBJ2-7 | - | TRBV30 | TGTGCCGCGATCCGTCCCAGCGGGAGGCCTTACGAGCAGTACTTC | CAAIRPSGRPYEQYF
- | TRBJ2-3 | - | TRBV7-2 | TGTGCCAGCAGCTTGGGGGTTATGGCGCAGTATTTT | CASSLGVMAQYF
- | TRBJ1-1 | few | TRBV6-5 | TGTGCCAGCAGTTACCAGGAAAACACTGAAGCTTTCTTT | CASSYQENTEAFF
TRBD2 | TRBJ2-7 | few | TRBV5-1 | TGCGCCAGCAGCTTCTGGGGCGGGAGGGCCGACGAGCAGTACTTC | CASSFWGGRADEQYF
- | TRBJ2-3 | - | TRBV18 | TGTGCCAGCTCACCGGATCGGAATACGCAGTATTTT | CASSPDRNTQYF
- | TRBJ2-5 | few | TRBV5-1 | TGCGCCAGCAGCCCCGGCAAAGTCAGTAGCGAGGAGACCCAGTACTTC | CASSPGKVSSEETQYF
- | TRBJ1-4 | - | TRBV7-9 | TGTGCCAGCAGCTTAGTTACCGGACCCCAAAATGAAAAACTGTTTTTT | CASSLVTGPQNEKLFF
- | TRBJ1-1 | few | TRBV28 | TGTGCCAGCAGTTCCTTAACGTCGGGGAACACTGAAGCTTTCTTT | CASSSLTSGNTEAFF
TRBD1 | TRBJ2-7 | - | TRBV6-5 | TGTGCCAGCAGGGACAGGGGGCCCTACGAGCAGTACTTC | CASRDRGPYEQYF
- | TRBJ1-1 | few | TRBV27 | TGTGCCAGCAGTAAGGAGGCCCGGGCGGGCACTGAAGCTTTCTTT | CASSKEARAGTEAFF
TRBD1 | TRBJ1-5 | - | TRBV2 | TGTGCCAGCCATCCGGGACAGGCTGAGAATCAGCCCCAGCATTTT | CASHPGQAENQPQHF
- | TRBJ1-5 | few | TRBV6-1 | TGTGCCAGCACCCCTTGGTTGGGTCAGCCCCAGCATTTT | CASTPWLGQPQHF
TRBD2 | TRBJ2-1 | few | TRBV9 | TGTGCCAGCAGCGGAATGCCCGGACGGGGACTAGCGATCTACAATGAGCAGTTCTTC | CASSGMPGRGLAIYNEQFF
- | TRBJ2-4 | - | TRBV10-3 | TGTGCCATCAGTGAGACCGCCAGGGGGGTTCAGTACTTC | CAISETARGVQYF
- | TRBJ1-6 | few | TRBV28 | TGTGCCAGCAGTGTGGTCTTGCCCTCCTATAATTCACCCCTCCACTTT | CASSVVLPSYNSPLHF
- | TRBJ2-7 | few | TRBV18 | TGTGCCAGCTCACCCTCGGCAGGGAAATCCTACGAGCAGTACTTC | CASSPSAGKSYEQYF
TRBD1 | TRBJ2-7 | - | TRBV27 | TGTGCCAGCAGTTCCCGGACAGGGGCGAAAATTTGGTTC | CASSSRTGAKIWF
- | TRBJ1-4 | few | TRBV4-1 | TGCGCCAGCAGCCAAGATCCCCAGGGCAGGGAAAAACTGTTTTTT | CASSQDPQGREKLFF
TRBD1 | TRBJ1-3 | few | TRBV14 | TGTGCCAGCAGTGGACAGGGGGCGAGAGGAAACACCATATATTTT | CASSGQGARGNTIYF
- | TRBJ1-5 | few | TRBV4-1 | TGCGCCAGCAGCCCCACCGAAGGGGGGGATCAGCCCCAGCATTTT | CASSPTEGGDQPQHF
- | TRBJ2-6 | - | TRBV27 | TGTGCCAGCAGTTTATCGACTGGGGCCAACGTCCTGACTTTC | CASSLSTGANVLTF
- | TRBJ1-2 | few | TRBV20-1 | TGCAGTGCTAGAGACCCACTTAACTATGGCTACACCTTC | CSARDPLNYGYTF
TRBD1 | TRBJ2-6 | - | TRBV6-5 | TGTGCCAGCACCTTGATCCTCCCGGGACAGGGGTCTGGGGCCAACGTCCTGACTTTC | CASTLILPGQGSGANVLTF